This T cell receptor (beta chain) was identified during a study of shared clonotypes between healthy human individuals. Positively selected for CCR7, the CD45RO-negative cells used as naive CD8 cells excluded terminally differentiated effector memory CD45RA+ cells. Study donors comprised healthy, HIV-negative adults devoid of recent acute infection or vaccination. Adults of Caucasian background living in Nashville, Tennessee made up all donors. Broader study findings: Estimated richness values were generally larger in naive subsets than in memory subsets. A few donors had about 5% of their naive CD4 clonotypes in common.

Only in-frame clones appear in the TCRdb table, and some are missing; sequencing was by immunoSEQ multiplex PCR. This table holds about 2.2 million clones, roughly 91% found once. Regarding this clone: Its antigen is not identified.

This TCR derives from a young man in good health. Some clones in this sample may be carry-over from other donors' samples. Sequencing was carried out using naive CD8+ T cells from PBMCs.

The CDR3 nucleotides read TGTGCCATCACCCCAAGGACCCAGGGGAACACTGAAGCTTTCTTT. It specifies CAITPRTQGNTEAFF. The genes are TRBV10-3 and TRBJ1-1, with D perhaps matching TRBD1 (5 bases). The CDR3 is 15 residues long. Deletions cut 7 bases from V and 1 base from J, with 16 bases between. CDR1 and CDR2 (germline): ENHRY, SYGVKD.